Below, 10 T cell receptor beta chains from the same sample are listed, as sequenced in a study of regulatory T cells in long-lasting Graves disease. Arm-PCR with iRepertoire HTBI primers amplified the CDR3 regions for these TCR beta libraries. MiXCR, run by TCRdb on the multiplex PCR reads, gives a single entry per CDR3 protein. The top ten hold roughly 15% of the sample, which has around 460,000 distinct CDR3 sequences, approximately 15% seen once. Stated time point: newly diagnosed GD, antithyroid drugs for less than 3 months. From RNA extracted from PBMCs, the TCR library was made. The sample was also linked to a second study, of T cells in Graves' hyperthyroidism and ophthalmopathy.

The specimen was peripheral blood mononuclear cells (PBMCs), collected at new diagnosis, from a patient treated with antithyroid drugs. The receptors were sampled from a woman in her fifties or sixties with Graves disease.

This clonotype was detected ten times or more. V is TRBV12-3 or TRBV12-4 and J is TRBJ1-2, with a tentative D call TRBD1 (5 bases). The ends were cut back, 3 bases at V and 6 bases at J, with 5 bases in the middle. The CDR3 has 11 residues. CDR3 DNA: TGTGCCAGCAGTTTGGGACATGGCTACACCTTC. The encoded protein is CASSLGHGYTF.

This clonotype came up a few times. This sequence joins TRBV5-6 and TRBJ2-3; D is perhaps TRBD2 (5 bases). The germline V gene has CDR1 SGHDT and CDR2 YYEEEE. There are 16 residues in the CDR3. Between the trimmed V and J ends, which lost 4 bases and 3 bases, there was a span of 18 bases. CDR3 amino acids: CASSPQLEFWTDTQYF. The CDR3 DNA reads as TGTGCCAGCAGCCCTCAACTAGAATTCTGGACAGATACGCAGTATTTT.

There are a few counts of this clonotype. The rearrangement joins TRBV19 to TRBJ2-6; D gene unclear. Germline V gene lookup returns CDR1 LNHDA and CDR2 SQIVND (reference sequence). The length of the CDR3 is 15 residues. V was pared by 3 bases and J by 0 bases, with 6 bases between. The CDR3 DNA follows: TGTGCCAGTAGTATCGAACCCTCTGGGGCCAACGTCCTGACTTTC. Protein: CASSIEPSGANVLTF.

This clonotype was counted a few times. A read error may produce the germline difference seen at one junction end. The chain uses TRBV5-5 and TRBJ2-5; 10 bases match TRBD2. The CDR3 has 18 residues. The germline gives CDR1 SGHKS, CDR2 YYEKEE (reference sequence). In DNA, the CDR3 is TGCGCCAGCAGCCACCTAAGCGGGAGGGCCAGGATCCGGGAGACCCAGTACTTC. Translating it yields CASSHLSGRARIRETQYF.

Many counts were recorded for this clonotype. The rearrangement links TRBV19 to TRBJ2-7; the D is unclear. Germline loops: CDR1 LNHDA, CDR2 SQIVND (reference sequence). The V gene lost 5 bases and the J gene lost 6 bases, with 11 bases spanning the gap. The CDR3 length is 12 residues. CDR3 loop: CASSYSTGEQYF. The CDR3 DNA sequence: TGTGCCAGTAGTTACTCGACTGGCGAGCAGTACTTC.

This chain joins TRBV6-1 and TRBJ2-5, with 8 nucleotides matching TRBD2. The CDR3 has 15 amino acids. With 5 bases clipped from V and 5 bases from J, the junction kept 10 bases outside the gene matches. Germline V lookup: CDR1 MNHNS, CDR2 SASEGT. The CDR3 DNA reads TGTGCCAGCAGTCATGCGGGAGGACAACTTGAGACCCAGTACTTC. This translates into CASSHAGGQLETQYF.

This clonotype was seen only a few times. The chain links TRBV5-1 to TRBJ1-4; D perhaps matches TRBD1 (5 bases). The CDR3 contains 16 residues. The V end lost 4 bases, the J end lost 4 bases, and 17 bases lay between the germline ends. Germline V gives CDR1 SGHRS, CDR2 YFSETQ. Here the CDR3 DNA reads TGCGCCAGCAGCCTAGACCGGGACGACCTTAATGAAAAACTGTTTTTT. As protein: CASSLDRDDLNEKLFF.

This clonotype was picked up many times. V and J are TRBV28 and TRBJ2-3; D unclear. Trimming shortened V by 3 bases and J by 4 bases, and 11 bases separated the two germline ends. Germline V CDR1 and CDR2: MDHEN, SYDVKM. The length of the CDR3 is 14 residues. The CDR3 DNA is TGTGCCAGCAGTTTCCGGCAGTACCCAGATACGCAGTATTTT. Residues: CASSFRQYPDTQYF.

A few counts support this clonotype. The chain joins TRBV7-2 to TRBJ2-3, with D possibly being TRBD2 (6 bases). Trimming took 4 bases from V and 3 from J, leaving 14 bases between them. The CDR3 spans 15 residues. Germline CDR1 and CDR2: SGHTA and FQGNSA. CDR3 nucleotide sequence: TGTGCCAGCAGCTACGGGGTCCTAGCGACAGATACGCAGTATTTT. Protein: CASSYGVLATDTQYF.

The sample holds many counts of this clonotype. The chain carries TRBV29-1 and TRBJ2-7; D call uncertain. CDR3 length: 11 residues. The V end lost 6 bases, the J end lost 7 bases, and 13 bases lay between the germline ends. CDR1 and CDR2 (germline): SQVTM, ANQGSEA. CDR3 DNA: TGCAGCGTCGACATAAGACGGGAGCAGTACTTC. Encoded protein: CSVDIRREQYF.